A few counts support the clone carrying this T cell receptor beta chain. Its antigen remains unknown. Primed by a sample-barcoded 5' primer and a J-beta primer mix, a second PCR proceeded for roughly 7 to 12 cycles. Every single cDNA molecule received a tag from a template-switch adaptor with 12 random nucleotides. TCRdb re-called the 5' RACE reads through MiXCR, storing one row per CDR3 protein. The sample has roughly 1.5 million distinct CDR3 sequences; approximately 43% are singletons. CDR3 size: 15 residues. Germline CDR1 LGHDT, CDR2 YNNKEL (reference sequence). V gave up 4 bases and J gave up 1 base, with 14 bases separating them. The data were taken from a study of blood T cells in healthy people across ages. Every donor gave roughly 9.2 milliliters of peripheral blood. Whole-study results and caveats: Bulk PBMC profiling left naive and antigen-experienced comparisons inconclusive. Naive CD4+ cells and diversity were both higher in long-lived donors than in aged donors.

The receptor comes from a woman between 18 and 30 years old in good health. V is TRBV3-1 and J is TRBJ2-7; D possibly corresponds to TRBD1 (6 bases). Sequencing was carried out using blood. The CDR3 region is CASSRARTASYEQYF. CDR3 DNA: TGTGCCAGCAGCCGAGCCCGGACAGCTTCCTACGAGCAGTACTTC.